The 8 T cell receptor beta chains given below trace back to one sample, sequenced in a study of T cells in women clearing cervical HPV infection. Profiled with immunoSEQ multiplex PCR; TCRdb holds only in-frame clones, not every one. The listing contains fewer than 30,000 clones. The sequenced sample consisted of blood buffy coat. The receptors stem from a woman between 18 and 69 years old with a cervical HPV16 infection that either progressed to CIN3+ or cleared (not recorded which).

Remarks on this clone: The DNA ends 3 residues before the CDR3 does, and the rest of the CDR3 is filled in from the germline J gene. J is TRBJ2-5 and V is TRBV20-1; TRBD2 is a possible D gene (7 bases). Germline loops: CDR1 DFQATT, CDR2 SNEGSKA (reference sequence). The CDR3 totals 15 residues. V shed 0 bases and J shed 5 bases, with 16 bases lying between them. The CDR3 DNA, read in part, is TGCAGTGCTAGAGAAGGAGGGGGGGCTTATGAGACC. Translated: CSAREGGGAYET. The whole CDR3 reads CSAREGGGAYETQYF.

Points on this clone: The sequence runs out 3 residues before the end of the CDR3; the remainder is reconstructed from the germline J gene. The chain is built from TRBV19 and TRBJ1-5; 7 positions match TRBD1. Germline trimming cut 5 bases from V and 7 bases from J; bases unmatched to any gene: 8. The CDR3 totals 14 residues. Per the germline V gene, CDR1 is LNHDA and CDR2 is SQIVND (reference sequence). CDR3 DNA (partial): TGTGCCAGTAGTCCTCGACAGGGTAGGCAGCCC. Protein sequence: CASSPRQGRQP. The full CDR3 protein reads CASSPRQGRQPQHF.

Remarks on this clone: The read stops 3 residues short of the end of the CDR3; the missing end is completed from the germline J gene. The chain carries TRBV6-1 and TRBJ1-2; D might be TRBD1 (5 bases). Trimming removed 1 base at V and 4 bases at J, with 7 bases between. Per germline, CDR1 MNHNS and CDR2 SASEGT. The CDR3 loop spans 13 amino acids. The CDR3 region is CASSEGGVYGYTF. The part of the CDR3 DNA that was read is TGTGCCAGCAGTGAAGGGGGGGTCTATGGC.

Note on this clone: Coverage ceases 3 residues before the CDR3 finishes, and the germline J gene fills in the end. V is TRBV7-3 and J is TRBJ2-1; 14 nucleotides agree with TRBD2. The germline CDR1 and CDR2 sequences are SGHTA and FQGTGA. Trimming removed 1 base from V and 5 bases from J; junction bases left unmatched: 4. The CDR3 is 17 amino acids. The part of the CDR3 DNA that was read is TGTGCCAGCAGCTTAAGGCGACTAGCGGGAGGGGACAATGAG. The encoded protein is CASSLRRLAGGDNE. The whole CDR3 protein reads CASSLRRLAGGDNEQFF.

Concerning this clone: The read ends 3 residues before the CDR3 terminus; that terminus is restored from the germline J gene. V usage is TRBV7-3 and J usage is TRBJ1-2, with a tentative D call TRBD1 (5 bases). The germline gives CDR1 SGHTA, CDR2 FQGTGA. This CDR3 spans 18 amino acids. The CDR3 bases that were read are TGTGCCAGCAGCTCCGGGACTAGCGGGGGGGTTAGCACAGATACC. This encodes CASSSGTSGGVSTDT. The full CDR3 protein is CASSSGTSGGVSTDTYTF.

On this clone: The DNA ends 3 residues before the CDR3 does, and the rest of the CDR3 is filled in from the germline J gene. The chain combines TRBV5-4 with TRBJ2-3; the D gene is possibly TRBD2 (5 bases). V gave up 4 bases and J gave up 0 bases, with 12 bases separating them. CDR1 and CDR2 (germline): SGHNT, YYREEE (reference sequence). The length of the CDR3 is 15 residues. The CDR3 spells CASSAGVPSTDTQYF. Partial CDR3 DNA: TGTGCCAGCAGCGCCGGGGTGCCTAGCACAGATACG.

Points on this clone: The CDR3 end falls 3 residues outside the read, so it is completed with the germline J gene. V is TRBV5-4 and J is TRBJ2-3; TRBD2 aligns across 12 bases. This CDR3 is 15 amino acids long. Germline values: CDR1 SGHNT, CDR2 YYREEE (reference sequence). The DNA read from the CDR3 is TGTGCCAGCAGCTCTAGCGGGGGGGGACAGATTTCG. Its translation: CASSSSGGGQIS. The whole CDR3 reads CASSSSGGGQISQYF. Using reference TRBV5-4 and TRBJ2-3 for the parts outside the CDR3, the full variable domain is ETGVTQSPTHLIKTRGQQVTLRCSSQSGHNTVSWYQQALGQGPQFIFQYYREEENGRGNFPPRFSGLQFPNYSSELNVNALELDDSALYLCASSSSGGGQISQYFGPGTRLTVL.

Turning to this clone: The read terminates 3 residues ahead of where the CDR3 ends, so the germline J gene completes it. This chain links TRBV7-7 with TRBJ2-5; 10 bases align to TRBD1. The ends lost 3 bases at V and 5 bases at J; junction bases unmatched: 9. Germline lookup yields CDR1 SSHAT and CDR2 FNYEAQ (reference sequence). The CDR3 spans 16 residues. The sequenced CDR3 bases are TGTGCCAGCAGCTTGGCCGGGACAGGGGCTGGGGAGACC. As protein: CASSLAGTGAGET. From start to end, the CDR3 is CASSLAGTGAGETQYF.